This entry concerns a single TCR beta chain. The target antigen is unknown. Being one base from a much bigger clone, this may be a read error. These data come from a study of blood T cells in healthy people across ages. Broader study findings: Without sorted subsets, naive and antigen-experienced compartments could not be conclusively compared. Because donor CMV status was unknown, expanded clonotype changes were possibly confounded. Researchers judged that diversity estimates from one million T cells fell short of true values. Donors of long life had a larger count of naive CD4+ cells and greater diversity than aged donors.

The CDR3 loop spans 16 amino acids. The germline V gene has CDR1 SGDLS and CDR2 YYNGEE. V lost 3 bases to trimming and J lost 11 bases, with 26 bases between them. PCR was performed a second time for about 6 to 11 cycles using a sample-barcoded 5' primer and a J-beta primer mix. TCRdb independently ran MiXCR on the 5' RACE reads; one entry per CDR3 protein. The sample lists hundreds of thousands of distinct CDR3 sequences, about 28% seen once, with approximately 15% in the top ten. This sequence originates from a woman of 80 years or more in good health. The chain combines TRBV9 with TRBJ2-5; weak D call: TRBD1 (5 bases). The sequenced sample consisted of blood. CDR3 bases: TGTGCCAGCAGCGGCTCTGTGGTAGGGCCGGACAATGAGCAGTACTTC. Its translation: CASSGSVVGPDNEQYF.